The 2 T cell receptor beta chains below come from one sample, sequenced in a study of beta chain features in type 1 diabetes. Expressed TCRB transcripts were sequenced because the isolated RNA had all been reverse transcribed beforehand. Assay: immunoSEQ multiplex PCR; the TCRdb copy retains only in-frame clones and omits some. The data hold approximately 340,000 clones, with about 15% observed a single time. The sequencing sample was made of naive CD4+ T cells from blood. The source of these receptors is a young woman in good health.

This clone appeared a few times. The rearrangement uses TRBV23-1 and TRBJ1-2; 10 bases match TRBD1. TRBV23-1 is identified as an open reading frame with a role that is uncertain. With 3 bases clipped from V and 6 bases from J, the junction kept 4 bases outside the gene matches. CDR3 length: 14 residues. CDR3 region: CASSQPGTGDGYTF. Here the CDR3 DNA reads TGCGCCAGCAGTCAGCCCGGGACAGGGGATGGCTACACCTTC.

The chain employs TRBV29-1 and TRBJ2-3; 13 bases match TRBD2. Trimming at V came to 7 bases and at J to 7 bases, leaving 8 bases not matched to a gene. Germline V gene lookup returns CDR1 SQVTM and CDR2 ANQGSEA. CDR3 length equals 14 residues. CDR3 amino acids: CSDFGTSGVNTQYF. The CDR3 DNA sequence: TGCAGCGATTTCGGGACTAGCGGGGTAAATACGCAGTATTTT.